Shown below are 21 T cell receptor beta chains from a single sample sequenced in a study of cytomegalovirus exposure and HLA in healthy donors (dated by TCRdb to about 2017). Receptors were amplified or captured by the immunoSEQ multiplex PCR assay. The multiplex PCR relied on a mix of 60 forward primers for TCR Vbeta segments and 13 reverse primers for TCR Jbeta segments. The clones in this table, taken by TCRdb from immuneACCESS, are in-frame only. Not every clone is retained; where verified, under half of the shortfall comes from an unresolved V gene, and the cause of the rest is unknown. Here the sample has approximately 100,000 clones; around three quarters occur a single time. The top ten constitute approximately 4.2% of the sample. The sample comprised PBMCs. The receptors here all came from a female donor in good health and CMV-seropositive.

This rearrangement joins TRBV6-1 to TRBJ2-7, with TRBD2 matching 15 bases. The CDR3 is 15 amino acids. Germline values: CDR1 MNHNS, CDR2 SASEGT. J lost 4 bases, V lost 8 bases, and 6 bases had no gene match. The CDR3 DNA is TGTGCCAGCGGGGGACTAGCGGGAGGAAAGTACGAGCAGTACTTC. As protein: CASGGLAGGKYEQYF.

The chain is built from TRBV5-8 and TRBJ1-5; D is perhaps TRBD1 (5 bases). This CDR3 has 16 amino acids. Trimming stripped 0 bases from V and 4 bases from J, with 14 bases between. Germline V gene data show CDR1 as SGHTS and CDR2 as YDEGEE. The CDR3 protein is CASSLDLGAVNQPQHF. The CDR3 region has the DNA TGTGCCAGCAGCTTGGATTTAGGGGCAGTTAATCAGCCCCAGCATTTT.

The CDR3 DNA reads TGCGCCAGCAGCCAAAACGCCGGGAGCTCCTACGAGCAGTACTTC. Residues: CASSQNAGSSYEQYF. V and J are TRBV4-1 and TRBJ2-7, with a possible D match to TRBD2 (6 bases). Germline V gene sequence: CDR1 MGHRA, CDR2 YSYEKL. This CDR3 has 15 residues. V was clipped by 2 bases and J by 0 bases, with 11 bases between them.

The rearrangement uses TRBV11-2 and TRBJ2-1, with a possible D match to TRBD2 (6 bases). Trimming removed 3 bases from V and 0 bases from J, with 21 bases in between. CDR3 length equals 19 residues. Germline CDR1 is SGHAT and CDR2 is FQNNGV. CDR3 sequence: CASSFGGESLGGSYNEQFF. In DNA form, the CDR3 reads TGTGCCAGCAGCTTCGGGGGAGAAAGTCTGGGTGGCTCCTACAATGAGCAGTTCTTC. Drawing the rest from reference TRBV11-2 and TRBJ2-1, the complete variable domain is EAGVAQSPRYKIIEKRQSVAFWCNPISGHATLYWYQQILGQGPKLLIQFQNNGVVDDSQLPKDRFSAERLKGVDSTLKIQPAKLEDSAVYLCASSFGGESLGGSYNEQFFGPGTRLTVL.

This CDR3 is CASGGEGEAGAWDTQYF. CDR3 coding DNA: TGTGCTAGTGGTGGCGAGGGGGAAGCGGGAGCCTGGGATACGCAGTATTTT. This chain joins TRBV12-5 and TRBJ2-3, with 8 bases lining up with TRBD2. After removal of 5 bases from V and 6 bases from J, the junction contained 16 bases not matched to a gene. Germline loops: CDR1 LGHNT, CDR2 FRNRAP. This CDR3 is 17 amino acids long.

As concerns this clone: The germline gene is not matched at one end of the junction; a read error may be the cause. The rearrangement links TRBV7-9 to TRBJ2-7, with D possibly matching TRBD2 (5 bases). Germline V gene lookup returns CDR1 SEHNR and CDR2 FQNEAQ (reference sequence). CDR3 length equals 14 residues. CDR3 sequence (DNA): TGTTCCAGCAGCTCAAGGGAGAGCTCCTACGAGCAGTACTTC. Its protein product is CSSSSRESSYEQYF.

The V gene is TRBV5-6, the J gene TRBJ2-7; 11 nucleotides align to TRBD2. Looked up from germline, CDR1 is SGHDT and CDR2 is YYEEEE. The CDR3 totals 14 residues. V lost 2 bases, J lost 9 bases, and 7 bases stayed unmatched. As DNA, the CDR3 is TGTGCCAGCAGCTTTACTAGCGGGGGTATGGTGCAGTACTTC. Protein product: CASSFTSGGMVQYF.

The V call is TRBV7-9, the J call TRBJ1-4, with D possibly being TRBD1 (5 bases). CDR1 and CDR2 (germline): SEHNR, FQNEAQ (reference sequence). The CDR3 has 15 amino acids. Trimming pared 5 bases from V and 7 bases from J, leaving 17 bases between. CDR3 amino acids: CASSVLRGMSEKLFF. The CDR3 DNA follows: TGTGCCAGCAGCGTACTCCGGGGGATGAGTGAAAAACTGTTTTTT.

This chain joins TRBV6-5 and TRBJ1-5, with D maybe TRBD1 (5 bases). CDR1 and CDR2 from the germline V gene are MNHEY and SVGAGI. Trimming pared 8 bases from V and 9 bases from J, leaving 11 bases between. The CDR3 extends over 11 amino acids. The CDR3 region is CASGDGGPQHF. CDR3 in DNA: TGTGCCAGCGGGGACGGGGGGCCCCAGCATTTT.

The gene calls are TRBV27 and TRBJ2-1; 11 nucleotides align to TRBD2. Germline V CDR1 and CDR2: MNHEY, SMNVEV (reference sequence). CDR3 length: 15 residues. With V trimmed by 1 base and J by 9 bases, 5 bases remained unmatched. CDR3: CASSLLAGGPSEQFF. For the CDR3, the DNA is TGTGCCAGCAGTTTATTAGCGGGAGGGCCATCTGAGCAGTTCTTC.

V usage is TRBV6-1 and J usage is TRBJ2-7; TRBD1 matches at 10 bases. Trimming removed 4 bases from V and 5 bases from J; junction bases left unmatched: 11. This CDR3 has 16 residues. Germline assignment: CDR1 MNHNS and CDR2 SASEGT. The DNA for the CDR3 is TGTGCCAGCAGTGCCCTGACAGGGGGCCACTCTAACGAGCAGTACTTC. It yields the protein CASSALTGGHSNEQYF.

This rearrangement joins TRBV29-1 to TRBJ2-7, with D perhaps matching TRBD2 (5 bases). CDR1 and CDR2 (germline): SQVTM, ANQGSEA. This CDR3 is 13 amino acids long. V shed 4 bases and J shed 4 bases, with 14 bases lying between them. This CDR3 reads CSVGAGSGYEQYF. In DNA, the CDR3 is TGCAGCGTTGGGGCAGGCTCGGGATACGAGCAGTACTTC.

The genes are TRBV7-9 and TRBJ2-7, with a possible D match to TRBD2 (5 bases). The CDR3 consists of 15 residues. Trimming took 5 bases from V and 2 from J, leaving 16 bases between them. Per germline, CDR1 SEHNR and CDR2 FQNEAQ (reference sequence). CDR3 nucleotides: TGTGCCAGCAGCCAAGACCCAGCGGAAGCCTACGAGCAGTACTTC. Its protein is CASSQDPAEAYEQYF. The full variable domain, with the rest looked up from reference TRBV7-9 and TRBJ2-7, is DTGVSQNPRHKITKRGQNVTFRCDPISEHNRLYWYRQTLGQGPEFLTYFQNEAQLEKSRLLSDRFSAERPKGSFSTLEIQRTEQGDSAMYLCASSQDPAEAYEQYFGPGTRLTVT.

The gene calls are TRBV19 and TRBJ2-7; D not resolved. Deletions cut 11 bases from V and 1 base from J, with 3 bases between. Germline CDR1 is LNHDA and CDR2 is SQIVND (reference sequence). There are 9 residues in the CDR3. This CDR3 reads CAESYEQYF. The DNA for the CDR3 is TGTGCCGAGTCCTACGAGCAGTACTTC.

The CDR3 nucleotides are TGTGCCAGCAGCCAAAACAGGGGATCCTATAATTCACCCCTCCACTTT. Amino acids: CASSQNRGSYNSPLHF. The chain links TRBV11-2 to TRBJ1-6; 7 bases align to TRBD1. J was trimmed by 1 base and V by 5 bases; bases with no gene match: 5. Germline-derived CDR1 and CDR2 are SGHAT and FQNNGV. CDR3 length equals 16 residues.

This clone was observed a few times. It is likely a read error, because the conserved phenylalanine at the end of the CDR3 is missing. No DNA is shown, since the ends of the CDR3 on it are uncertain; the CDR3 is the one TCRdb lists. The CDR3 region is CASSFLRGI. The V gene is TRBV7-9, the J gene TRBJ1-6; the D call TRBD1 from the table was never checked on the DNA. The CDR3 contains 9 residues when both ends are counted. CDR1 is SEHNR, CDR2 FQNEAQ, per germline (reference sequence).

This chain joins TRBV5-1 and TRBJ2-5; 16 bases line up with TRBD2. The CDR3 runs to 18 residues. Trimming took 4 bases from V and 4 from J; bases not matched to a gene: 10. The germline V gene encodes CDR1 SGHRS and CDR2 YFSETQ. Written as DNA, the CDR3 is TGCGCCAGCAGCACGGGACTAGCGGGGGGGCAGTTCGGAGAGACCCAGTACTTC. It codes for CASSTGLAGGQFGETQYF.

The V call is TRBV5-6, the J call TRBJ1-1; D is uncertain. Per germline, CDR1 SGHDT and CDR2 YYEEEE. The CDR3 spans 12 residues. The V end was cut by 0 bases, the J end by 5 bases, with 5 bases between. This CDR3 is CASSLGRTEAFF. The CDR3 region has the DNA TGTGCCAGCAGCTTGGGGAGGACTGAAGCTTTCTTT. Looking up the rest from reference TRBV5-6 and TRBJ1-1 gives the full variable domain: DAGVTQSPTHLIKTRGQQVTLRCSPKSGHDTVSWYQQALGQGPQFIFQYYEEEERQRGNFPDRFSGHQFPNYSSELNVNALLLGDSALYLCASSLGRTEAFFGQGTRLTVV.

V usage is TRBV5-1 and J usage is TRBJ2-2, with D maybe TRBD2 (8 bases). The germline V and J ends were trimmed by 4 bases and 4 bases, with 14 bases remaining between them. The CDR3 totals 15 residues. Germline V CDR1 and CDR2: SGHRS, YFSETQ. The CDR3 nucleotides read TGCGCCAGCAGCCCCCGGGAGGGGGCCACCGGGGAGCTGTTTTTT. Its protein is CASSPREGATGELFF.

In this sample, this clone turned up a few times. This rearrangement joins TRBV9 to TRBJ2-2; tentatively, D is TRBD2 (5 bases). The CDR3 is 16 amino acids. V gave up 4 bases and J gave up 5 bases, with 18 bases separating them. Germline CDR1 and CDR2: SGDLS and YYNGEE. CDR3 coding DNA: TGTGCCAGCAGCCCGAGTGGTCTAGCTGGGACCGGGGAGCTGTTTTTT. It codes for CASSPSGLAGTGELFF.

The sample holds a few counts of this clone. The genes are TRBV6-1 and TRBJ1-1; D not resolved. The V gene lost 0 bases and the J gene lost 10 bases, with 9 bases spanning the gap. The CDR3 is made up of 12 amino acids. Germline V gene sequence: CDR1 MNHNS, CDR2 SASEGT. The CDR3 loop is CASSEARGGAFF. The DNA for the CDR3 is TGTGCCAGCAGTGAAGCGCGCGGCGGAGCTTTCTTT.